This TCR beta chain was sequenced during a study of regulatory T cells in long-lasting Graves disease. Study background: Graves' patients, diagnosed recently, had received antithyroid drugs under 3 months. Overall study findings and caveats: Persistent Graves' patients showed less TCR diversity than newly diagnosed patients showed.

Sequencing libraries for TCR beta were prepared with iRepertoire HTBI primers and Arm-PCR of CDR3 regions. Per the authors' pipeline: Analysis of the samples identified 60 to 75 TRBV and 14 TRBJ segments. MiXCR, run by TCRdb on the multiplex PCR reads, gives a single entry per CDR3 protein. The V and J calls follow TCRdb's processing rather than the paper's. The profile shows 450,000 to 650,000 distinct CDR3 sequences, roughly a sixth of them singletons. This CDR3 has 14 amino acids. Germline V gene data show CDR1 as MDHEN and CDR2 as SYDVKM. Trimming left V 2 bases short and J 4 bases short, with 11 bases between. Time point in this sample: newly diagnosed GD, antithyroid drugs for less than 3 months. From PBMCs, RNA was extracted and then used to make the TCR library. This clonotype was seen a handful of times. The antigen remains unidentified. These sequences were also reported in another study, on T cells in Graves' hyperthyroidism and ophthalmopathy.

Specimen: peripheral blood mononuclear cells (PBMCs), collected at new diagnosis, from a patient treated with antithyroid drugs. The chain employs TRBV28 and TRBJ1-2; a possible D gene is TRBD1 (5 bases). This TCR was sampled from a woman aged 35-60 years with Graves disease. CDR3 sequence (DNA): TGTGCCAGCAGTTTAGTCCGACAGATCTATGGCTACACCTTC. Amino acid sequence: CASSLVRQIYGYTF.